This passage covers 18 T cell receptor beta chains from one sample sequenced in a study of blood T cell repertoires in COVID-19. Profiled with immunoSEQ multiplex PCR; TCRdb holds only in-frame clones, not every one. This sample has 150,000 to 200,000 clones, with approximately 86% found just once. Specimen: peripheral blood. These receptor sequences come from an elderly man with COVID-19, enrolled during active disease.

The chain uses TRBV11-2 and TRBJ2-1; 8 bases map to TRBD2. The CDR3 consists of 15 residues. V shed 1 base, J shed 9 bases, and the junction held 8 bases outside the gene matches. The germline V gene encodes CDR1 SGHAT and CDR2 FQNNGV. CDR3 protein: CASSLAAGGYAEQFF. CDR3 bases: TGTGCCAGCAGCTTAGCCGCGGGGGGATACGCTGAGCAGTTCTTC. Full variable domain (outside the CDR3, taken from reference TRBV11-2 and TRBJ2-1): EAGVAQSPRYKIIEKRQSVAFWCNPISGHATLYWYQQILGQGPKLLIQFQNNGVVDDSQLPKDRFSAERLKGVDSTLKIQPAKLEDSAVYLCASSLAAGGYAEQFFGPGTRLTVL.

This chain uses TRBV27 with TRBJ2-1; the match to TRBD2 covers 11 bases. The CDR3 spans 16 residues. CDR1 is MNHEY, CDR2 SMNVEV, per germline (reference sequence). V shed 4 bases and J 9 bases; nucleotides not matched to a gene: 11. The CDR3 DNA reads as TGTGCCAGCAGTTCCCTTAGCGGGGGGGCCTGGTTTGAGCAGTTCTTC. Residues: CASSSLSGGAWFEQFF.

The chain recombines TRBV9 with TRBJ1-3; the D is unclear. The CDR3 contains 18 residues. Deletions cut 0 bases from V and 1 base from J, with 17 bases between. CDR1 is SGDLS and CDR2 is YYNGEE in the germline V gene. The CDR3 DNA reads TGTGCCAGCAGCGTAGGATTATTGCAGCGAAGGTCTGGAAACACCATATATTTT. Protein: CASSVGLLQRRSGNTIYF. Supplemented by reference TRBV9 and TRBJ1-3, the full variable domain reads DSGVTQTPKHLITATGQRVTLRCSPRSGDLSVYWYQQSLDQGLQFLIQYYNGEERAKGNILERFSAQQFPDLHSELNLSSLELGDSALYFCASSVGLLQRRSGNTIYFGEGSWLTVV.

The table lists this clone with a few counts. The CDR3 DNA is TGCGCCAGCAGCCAGCCCGGGACAGGGAATGAAAAACTGTTTTTT. It yields the protein CASSQPGTGNEKLFF. The V and J genes are TRBV4-1 and TRBJ1-4, with TRBD1 matching 9 bases. Germline V gives CDR1 MGHRA, CDR2 YSYEKL. CDR3 size: 15 residues. V trimming: 3 bases; J trimming: 5 bases; junction bases outside the gene matches: 4.

This rearrangement joins TRBV3-1 (or the pseudogene TRBV3-2) to TRBJ1-1, with a tentative D call TRBD1 (6 bases). The germline CDR1 and CDR2 sequences are LGHDT and YNNKEL (reference sequence). The ends were cut back, 4 bases at V and 7 bases at J, with 10 bases in the middle. The CDR3 is 12 residues long. CDR3 in amino acids: CASSPRQDEAFF. CDR3 DNA: TGTGCCAGCAGCCCTCGACAGGATGAAGCTTTCTTT.

This sequence joins TRBV18 and TRBJ2-2; 7 bases fit TRBD1. This CDR3 comprises 16 residues. Germline-derived CDR1 and CDR2 are KGHSH and LQKENI. V dropped 4 bases and J dropped 0; count of bases not matched to a gene: 5. CDR3 sequence reads: CASSRDSPPNTGELFF. The CDR3 DNA reads TGTGCCAGCTCACGGGACAGCCCTCCGAACACCGGGGAGCTGTTTTTT.

The chain recombines TRBV6-6 with TRBJ2-3; D is undetermined. Per the germline V gene, CDR1 is MNHNY and CDR2 is SVGAGI (reference sequence). This CDR3 spans 15 amino acids. V was clipped by 6 bases and J by 0 bases, with 13 bases between them. CDR3 region: CASSSREPSTDTQYF. The CDR3 DNA sequence: TGTGCCAGCAGCTCCCGAGAGCCTAGCACAGATACGCAGTATTTT.

This sequence joins TRBV9 and TRBJ2-7, with 7 bases fitting TRBD1. V lost 0 bases and J lost 3; bases outside the gene matches: 3. Germline V gene data show CDR1 as SGDLS and CDR2 as YYNGEE. The CDR3 loop spans 14 amino acids. The CDR3 DNA reads as TGTGCCAGCAGCGTAGGGGACAGAAACTACGAGCAGTACTTC. Protein sequence: CASSVGDRNYEQYF.

The CDR3: CASSRLAGVQETQYF. In nucleotides, the CDR3 is TGTGCCAGCAGTCGGCTAGCGGGGGTCCAAGAGACCCAGTACTTC. V gene TRBV6-5 combines with J gene TRBJ2-5, with 10 bases identical to TRBD2. This CDR3 spans 15 amino acids. Germline CDR1 reads MNHEY; CDR2 reads SVGAGI. The V gene end was trimmed by 5 bases and the J gene end by 1 base; junction bases not matched to a gene: 4.

DNA of the CDR3: TGCGCCAGCAGCTTGTGGGGGGAAGAGACCCAGTACTTC. This translates into CASSLWGEETQYF. This chain connects TRBV5-1 to TRBJ2-5; perhaps TRBD2 as D (6 bases). This CDR3 contains 13 residues. CDR1 is SGHRS and CDR2 is YFSETQ in the germline V gene. With 1 base removed from V and 3 bases from J, the gap between germline ends came to 7 bases.

The J gene is TRBJ2-5, the V gene TRBV7-2; a possible D gene is TRBD2 (5 bases). CDR3 length equals 14 residues. V lost 1 base, J lost 1 base, and 7 bases lay in between. Germline V gene data show CDR1 as SGHTA and CDR2 as FQGNSA. The CDR3 loop reads CASSLGAVQETQYF. Written as DNA, the CDR3 is TGTGCCAGCAGCTTAGGAGCGGTCCAAGAGACCCAGTACTTC.

This clone was counted between two and nine times. The J gene is TRBJ1-1, the V gene TRBV6-5; maybe TRBD1 (5 bases). The CDR3 runs 15 residues. Germline CDR1 and CDR2: MNHEY and SVGAGI. V was cut by 2 bases and J by 1 base, with 11 bases left in between. CDR3 protein: CASSYSQQGNTEAFF. The CDR3 DNA sequence: TGTGCCAGCAGTTACAGTCAGCAGGGGAACACTGAAGCTTTCTTT.

The CDR3 spells CASSPGGGTAQAYEQYF. Here the CDR3 DNA reads TGCGCCAGCAGCCCCGGGGGTGGTACAGCCCAGGCCTACGAGCAGTACTTC. The genes are TRBV5-1 and TRBJ2-7; D might be TRBD2 (6 bases). V lost 4 bases to trimming and J lost 2 bases, with 22 bases between them. Germline CDR1 is SGHRS and CDR2 is YFSETQ. The CDR3 totals 17 residues.

V and J are TRBV5-5 and TRBJ2-7, with 8 bases that match TRBD1. Germline CDR1 SGHKS, CDR2 YYEKEE (reference sequence). CDR3 length: 16 residues. The V gene end was trimmed by 0 bases and the J gene end by 6 bases; junction bases not matched to a gene: 11. The CDR3 DNA reads as TGTGCCAGCAGCTTGGACTTCTATCCAGGGGGCGCCGAGCAGTACTTC. This codes for CASSLDFYPGGAEQYF.

This chain links TRBV18 with TRBJ2-7, with 11 bases that match TRBD1. The CDR3 is made up of 16 amino acids. The V and J ends lost 3 bases and 1 base, in that order; junction bases with no gene match: 5. Germline loops: CDR1 KGHSH, CDR2 LQKENI. CDR3 loop: CASSPWGTGGSYEQYF. The CDR3 nucleotides are TGTGCCAGCTCACCTTGGGGGACAGGGGGGTCCTACGAGCAGTACTTC.

V is TRBV6-1 and J is TRBJ2-7; TRBD1 agrees at 8 bases. V shed 2 bases, J shed 6 bases, and the junction held 21 bases outside the gene matches. CDR1 and CDR2 from the germline V gene are MNHNS and SASEGT. The CDR3 extends over 19 amino acids. The CDR3 loop is CASSEYSGLQGELGIEQYF. The CDR3 DNA reads as TGTGCCAGCAGTGAATACTCAGGATTACAGGGGGAGCTAGGGATCGAGCAGTACTTC.

This chain joins TRBV2 and TRBJ2-5; 13 nucleotides match TRBD2. Losses at the gene ends were 3 bases for V and 6 bases for J; bases not matched to a gene: 4. The CDR3 contains 15 residues. CDR1 and CDR2 (germline): SNHLY, FYNNEI. The CDR3 here is CASSDTSGGGKTQYF. As DNA, the CDR3 is TGTGCCAGCAGTGACACTAGCGGGGGGGGCAAGACCCAGTACTTC.

The rearrangement joins TRBV18 to TRBJ1-2; D gene uncertain. The CDR3 is 13 residues long. V dropped 2 bases and J dropped 5 bases, with 9 bases sitting between them. Germline CDR1 and CDR2: KGHSH and LQKENI. As DNA, the CDR3 is TGTGCCAGCTCACCAGACACCCGTTATGGCTACACCTTC. Translation gives CASSPDTRYGYTF.